One sample yielded the 13 T cell receptor beta chains listed below, sequenced in a study of shared clonotypes between healthy human individuals. Here immunoSEQ multiplex PCR was the method, and the copy in TCRdb shows in-frame clones only, minus some. The top ten hold 0.61% of the sample, which has fewer than 1.4 million clones, around 82% seen once. Sample: memory CD4+ T cells from PBMCs. Subset defined: CD45RA-negative fraction. Source of these receptors: a young man in good health. Some clones in this sample may be carry-over from other donors' samples.

This chain uses TRBV30 with TRBJ1-4, with D hard to call. Between the trimmed V and J ends, which lost 1 base and 8 bases, there was a span of 8 bases. CDR1 is GTSNPN and CDR2 is SVGIG in the germline V gene (reference sequence). The CDR3 length is 12 residues. The CDR3 here is CAWSASTEKLFF. DNA of the CDR3: TGTGCCTGGAGTGCCAGTACGGAAAAACTGTTTTTT. Full variable domain (remainder filled in from reference TRBV30 and TRBJ1-4): SQTIHQWPATLVQPVGSPLSLECTVEGTSNPNLYWYRQAAGRGLQLLFYSVGIGQISSEVPQNLSASRPQDRQFILSSKKLLLSDSGFYLCAWSASTEKLFFGSGTQLSVL.

This clone was seen only a few times. This chain connects TRBV10-3 to TRBJ2-7, with 16 nucleotides matching TRBD2. Germline CDR1 is ENHRY and CDR2 is SYGVKD. CDR3 length: 18 residues. Losses at the gene ends were 2 bases for V and 4 bases for J; bases not matched to a gene: 8. The CDR3 loop is CAISEPGLAGGPGYEQYF. As DNA, the CDR3 is TGTGCCATCAGTGAGCCGGGACTAGCGGGAGGGCCGGGGTACGAGCAGTACTTC.

The chain recombines TRBV7-8 with TRBJ2-7; no reliable D call. The CDR3 is 13 amino acids. The V gene lost 1 base and the J gene lost 12 bases, with 16 bases spanning the gap. Germline assignment: CDR1 SGHVS and CDR2 FQNEAQ. The CDR3 DNA reads TGTGCCAGCAGCTTAGGCATAGCCACCACTGGGTACTTC. As protein: CASSLGIATTGYF.

A few counts support this clone. The CDR3 DNA follows: TGTGCCAGCAGCTTAGCTCCGAAGGGGATTCACAATGAGCAGTTCTTC. Its translation is CASSLAPKGIHNEQFF. The chain carries TRBV7-8 and TRBJ2-1; possibly TRBD1 for D (5 bases). The V end lost 0 bases, the J end lost 5 bases, and 14 bases lay between the germline ends. The germline V gene has CDR1 SGHVS and CDR2 FQNEAQ. This CDR3 comprises 16 residues.

The V and J genes are TRBV9 and TRBJ1-5; D is perhaps TRBD1 (6 bases). Germline CDR1 SGDLS, CDR2 YYNGEE. The CDR3 consists of 15 residues. V lost 0 bases to trimming and J lost 3 bases, with 10 bases between them. The CDR3 DNA reads as TGTGCCAGCAGCGTAGGGGCAGGGGACAATCAGCCCCAGCATTTT. It yields the protein CASSVGAGDNQPQHF.

This rearrangement joins TRBV10-2 to TRBJ2-2; the D gene is possibly TRBD1 (5 bases). This CDR3 contains 17 residues. Germline V gene lookup returns CDR1 WSHSY and CDR2 SAAADI. Trimming pared 2 bases from V and 1 base from J, leaving 14 bases between. The CDR3 nucleotides read TGCGCCAGCAGTGAGAGGTGGGGCCTCCTGAACACCGGGGAGCTGTTTTTT. It specifies CASSERWGLLNTGELFF.

The chain recombines TRBV19 with TRBJ2-7, with D perhaps matching TRBD1 (5 bases). The germline V gene has CDR1 LNHDA and CDR2 SQIVND (reference sequence). Trimming removed 6 bases from V and 0 bases from J, with 12 bases in between. The CDR3 covers 14 residues. Here the CDR3 reads CASSRQMSSYEQYF. CDR3 DNA: TGTGCCAGTAGCCGACAGATGAGCTCCTACGAGCAGTACTTC.

V gene TRBV5-4 combines with J gene TRBJ2-3; TRBD2 agrees at 8 bases. Germline assignment: CDR1 SGHNT and CDR2 YYREEE (reference sequence). There are 15 residues in the CDR3. Trimming took 4 bases from V and 0 from J; bases not matched to a gene: 4. The DNA for the CDR3 is TGTGCCAGCAGCCCGCGGACTAGCAGCACAGATACGCAGTATTTT. This gives the protein CASSPRTSSTDTQYF. The whole variable domain, filled in from reference TRBV5-4 and TRBJ2-3, reads ETGVTQSPTHLIKTRGQQVTLRCSSQSGHNTVSWYQQALGQGPQFIFQYYREEENGRGNFPPRFSGLQFPNYSSELNVNALELDDSALYLCASSPRTSSTDTQYFGPGTRLTVL.

The chain combines TRBV7-2 with TRBJ1-5; D ambiguous. The germline V and J ends were trimmed by 5 bases and 11 bases, with 16 bases remaining between them. The CDR3 covers 13 residues. In germline, CDR1 is SGHTA, CDR2 FQGNSA. This CDR3 is CASSPAGSEAQHF. CDR3 nucleotides: TGTGCCAGCAGCCCTGCGGGGTCAGAGGCCCAGCATTTT.

The CDR3 loop reads CASSPDRFSNQPQHF. The CDR3, as DNA: TGTGCCAGCAGTCCGGACAGGTTTAGCAATCAGCCCCAGCATTTT. The V call is TRBV27, the J call TRBJ1-5, with 7 bases lining up with TRBD1. The CDR3 extends over 15 amino acids. Per germline, CDR1 MNHEY and CDR2 SMNVEV (reference sequence). With 5 bases clipped from V and 0 bases from J, the junction kept 4 bases outside the gene matches.

This clone was detected a few times. The V gene is TRBV7-9, the J gene TRBJ2-1, with 9 bases lining up with TRBD1. Trimming at V came to 1 base and at J to 6 bases, leaving 1 base not matched to a gene. The CDR3 loop spans 14 amino acids. Germline V gives CDR1 SEHNR, CDR2 FQNEAQ (reference sequence). In nucleotides, the CDR3 is TGTGCCAGCAGCTTAGGGGACAGGGTCAATGAGCAGTTCTTC. Translating gives CASSLGDRVNEQFF. The full variable domain, in which reference TRBV7-9 and TRBJ2-1 provide the parts outside the CDR3, is DTGVSQNPRHKITKRGQNVTFRCDPISEHNRLYWYRQTLGQGPEFLTYFQNEAQLEKSRLLSDRFSAERPKGSFSTLEIQRTEQGDSAMYLCASSLGDRVNEQFFGPGTRLTVL.

V usage is TRBV6-5 and J usage is TRBJ2-6; D is ambiguous. The CDR3 sequence is 12 residues long. The V gene's germline CDR1 is MNHEY and CDR2 SVGAGI. Trimming pared 5 bases from V and 5 bases from J, leaving 4 bases between. CDR3 residues: CASSKRANVLTF. CDR3 nucleotides: TGTGCCAGCAGTAAGCGGGCCAACGTCCTGACTTTC.

Worth noting for this clone: One base separates it from a far larger clone, so it is likely a read error. This rearrangement joins TRBV7-9 to TRBJ1-2, with D perhaps TRBD1 (6 bases). V was pared by 0 bases and J by 3 bases, with 17 bases between. CDR1 is SEHNR, CDR2 FQNEAQ, per germline (reference sequence). The CDR3 consists of 17 residues. CDR3 protein: CASSLAPLGGRDYGYTF. CDR3 bases: TGTGCCAGCAGCTTAGCGCCTCTTGGGGGGCGCGACTATGGCTACACCTTC.